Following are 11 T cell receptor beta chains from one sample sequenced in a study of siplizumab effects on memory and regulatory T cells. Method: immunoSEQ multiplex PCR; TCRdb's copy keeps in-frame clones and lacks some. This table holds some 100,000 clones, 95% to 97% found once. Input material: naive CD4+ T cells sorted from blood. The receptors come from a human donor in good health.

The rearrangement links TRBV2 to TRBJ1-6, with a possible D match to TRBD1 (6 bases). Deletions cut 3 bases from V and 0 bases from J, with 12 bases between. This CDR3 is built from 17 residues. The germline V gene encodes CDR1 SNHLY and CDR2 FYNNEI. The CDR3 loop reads CASSDQRGGSYNSPLHF. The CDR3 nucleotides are TGTGCCAGCAGTGACCAGAGGGGGGGCTCCTATAATTCACCCCTCCACTTT.

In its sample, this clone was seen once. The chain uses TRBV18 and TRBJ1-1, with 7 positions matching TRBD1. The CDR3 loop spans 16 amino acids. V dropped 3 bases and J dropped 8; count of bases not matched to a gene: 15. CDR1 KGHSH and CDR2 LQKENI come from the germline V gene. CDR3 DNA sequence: TGTGCCAGCTCACCCACGACAGGGTCGGGTCAATGGGAAGCTTTCTTT. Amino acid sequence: CASSPTTGSGQWEAFF.

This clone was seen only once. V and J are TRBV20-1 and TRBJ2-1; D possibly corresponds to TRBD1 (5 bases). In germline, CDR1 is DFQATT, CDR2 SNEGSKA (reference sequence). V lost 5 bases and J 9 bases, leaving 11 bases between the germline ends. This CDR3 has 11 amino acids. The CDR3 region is CSAVGLSEQFF. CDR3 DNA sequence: TGCAGTGCTGTGGGGCTTTCTGAGCAGTTCTTC.

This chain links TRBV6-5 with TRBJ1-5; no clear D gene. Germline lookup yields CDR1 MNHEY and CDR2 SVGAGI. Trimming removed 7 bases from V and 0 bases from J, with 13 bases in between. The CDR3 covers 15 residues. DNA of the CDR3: TGTGCCAGCACCCCAGACCGGGTTAGCAATCAGCCCCAGCATTTT. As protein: CASTPDRVSNQPQHF.

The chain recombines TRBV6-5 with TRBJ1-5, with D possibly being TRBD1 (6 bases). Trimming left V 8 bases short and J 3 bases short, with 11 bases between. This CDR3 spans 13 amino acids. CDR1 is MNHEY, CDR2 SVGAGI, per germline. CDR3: CASGQGINQPQHF. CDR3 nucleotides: TGTGCCAGCGGCCAGGGGATCAATCAGCCCCAGCATTTT.

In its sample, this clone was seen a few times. The CDR3 nucleotides are TGTGCCAGTACCCTTGGGCTTACCTCTAACTATGGCTACACCTTC. Its protein is CASTLGLTSNYGYTF. The chain links TRBV19 to TRBJ1-2, with D uncertain. This CDR3 has 15 residues. V gave up 7 bases and J gave up 0 bases, with 15 bases separating them. The germline V gene has CDR1 LNHDA and CDR2 SQIVND (reference sequence).

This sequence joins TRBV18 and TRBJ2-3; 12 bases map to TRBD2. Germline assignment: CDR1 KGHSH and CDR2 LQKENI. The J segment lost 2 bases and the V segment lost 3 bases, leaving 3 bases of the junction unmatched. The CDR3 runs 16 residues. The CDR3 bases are TGTGCCAGCTCACCGCGACTAGCGGGGGACACAGATACGCAGTATTTT. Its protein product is CASSPRLAGDTDTQYF.

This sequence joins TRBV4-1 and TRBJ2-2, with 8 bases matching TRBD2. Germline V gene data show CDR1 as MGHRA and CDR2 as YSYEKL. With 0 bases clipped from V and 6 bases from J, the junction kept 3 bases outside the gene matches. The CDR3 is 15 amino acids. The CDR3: CASSQDTGGPGELFF. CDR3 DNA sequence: TGCGCCAGCAGCCAAGATACGGGGGGGCCCGGGGAGCTGTTTTTT.

The DNA of the CDR3 is TGTGCCTGGAGTGTAATCGGGCAGACTACGCAGTATTTT. This translates into CAWSVIGQTTQYF. This chain links TRBV30 with TRBJ2-3; D remains unclear. The CDR3 consists of 13 residues. Trimming removed 0 bases from V and 8 bases from J, with 12 bases in between. Germline V gene sequence: CDR1 GTSNPN, CDR2 SVGIG (reference sequence).

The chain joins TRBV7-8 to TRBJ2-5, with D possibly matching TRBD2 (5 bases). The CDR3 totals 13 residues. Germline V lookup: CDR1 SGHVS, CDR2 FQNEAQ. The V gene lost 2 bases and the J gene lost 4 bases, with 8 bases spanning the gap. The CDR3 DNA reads TGTGCCAGCAGCTTATTGGACTCAGAGACCCAGTACTTC. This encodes CASSLLDSETQYF. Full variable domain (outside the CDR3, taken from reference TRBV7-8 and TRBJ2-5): GAGVSQSPRYKVAKRGQDVALRCDPISGHVSLFWYQQALGQGPEFLTYFQNEAQLDKSGLPSDRFFAERPEGSVSTLKIQRTQQEDSAVYLCASSLLDSETQYFGPGTRLLVL.

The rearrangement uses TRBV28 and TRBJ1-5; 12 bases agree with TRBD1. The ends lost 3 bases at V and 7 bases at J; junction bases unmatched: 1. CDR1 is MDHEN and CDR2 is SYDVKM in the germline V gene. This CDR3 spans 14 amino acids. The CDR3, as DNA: TGTGCCAGCAGTTTCGGGACAGGGGGCCAGCCCCAGCATTTT. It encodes CASSFGTGGQPQHF. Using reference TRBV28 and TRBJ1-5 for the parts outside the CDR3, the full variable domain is DVKVTQSSRYLVKRTGEKVFLECVQDMDHENMFWYRQDPGLGLRLIYFSYDVKMKEKGDIPEGYSVSREKKERFSLILESASTNQTSMYLCASSFGTGGQPQHFGDGTRLSIL.